This T cell receptor (beta chain) was retrieved from a study of graft-versus-host responses after intestinal transplantation. Whole-study context: Transplant types were multivisceral, liver-intestinal, or isolated intestinal. For approximately three years after anti-thymocyte globulin induction, all recipients took tacrolimus and steroids. Notes on the study in general: Some GvH clones were seen earlier in gut or blood, suggesting intestinal origin. Early post-transplant falls in HvG clones accompanied the peak levels of circulating GvH clones.

As for this clone: The antigen is undetermined.

The repertoire was sequenced with immunoSEQ multiplex PCR; TCRdb's copy has only in-frame clones and lacks some. The sample carries fewer than 90,000 clones, about 94% recorded once. CDR3 length equals 15 residues. Germline V gene lookup returns CDR1 SGHRS and CDR2 YFSETQ. The V and J ends lost 4 bases and 8 bases respectively, with 18 bases between them. This clonotype originated in a human donor who was the organ donor for an intestinal transplant. The chain uses TRBV5-1 and TRBJ2-2, with D perhaps matching TRBD1 (6 bases). The source was unstimulated CD4+ T cells sorted from spleen or lymph node cells, collected before transplant. CDR3 protein: CASSPPNRAGGELFF. The CDR3 bases are TGCGCCAGCAGCCCTCCAAACAGGGCCGGAGGGGAGCTGTTTTTT.